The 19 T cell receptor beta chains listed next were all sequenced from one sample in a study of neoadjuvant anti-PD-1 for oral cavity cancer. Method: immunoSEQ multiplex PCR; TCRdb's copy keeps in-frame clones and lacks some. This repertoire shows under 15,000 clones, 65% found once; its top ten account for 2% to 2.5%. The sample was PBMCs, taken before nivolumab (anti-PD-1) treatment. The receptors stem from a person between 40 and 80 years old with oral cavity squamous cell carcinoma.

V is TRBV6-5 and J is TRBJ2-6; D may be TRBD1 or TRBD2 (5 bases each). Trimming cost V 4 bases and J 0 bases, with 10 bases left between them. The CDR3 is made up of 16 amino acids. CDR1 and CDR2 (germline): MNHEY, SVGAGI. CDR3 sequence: CASSSAGSSGANVLTF. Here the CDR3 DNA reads TGTGCCAGCAGTTCCGCAGGGAGCTCTGGGGCCAACGTCCTGACTTTC.

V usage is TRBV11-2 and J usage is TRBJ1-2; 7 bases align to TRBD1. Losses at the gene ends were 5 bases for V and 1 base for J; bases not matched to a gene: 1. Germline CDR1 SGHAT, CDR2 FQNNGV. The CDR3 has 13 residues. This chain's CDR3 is CASSRQGNYGYTF. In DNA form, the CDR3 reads TGTGCCAGCAGCCGACAGGGTAACTATGGCTACACCTTC.

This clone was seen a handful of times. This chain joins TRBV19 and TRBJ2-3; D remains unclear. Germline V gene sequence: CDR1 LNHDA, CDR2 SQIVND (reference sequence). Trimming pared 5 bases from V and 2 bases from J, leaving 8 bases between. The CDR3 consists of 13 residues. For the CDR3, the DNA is TGTGCCAGTAGTCTTAGATTCACAGATACGCAGTATTTT. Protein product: CASSLRFTDTQYF.

The CDR3 region has the DNA TGTGCCAGCAGCCGTCGCGGGGGCGAGGGCTACACCTTC. It codes for CASSRRGGEGYTF. The chain employs TRBV11-3 and TRBJ1-2; a weak D match, TRBD1 (6 bases). Trimming took 5 bases from V and 8 from J, leaving 15 bases between them. CDR1 is SGHNT, CDR2 YENEEA, per germline. The CDR3 length is 13 residues.

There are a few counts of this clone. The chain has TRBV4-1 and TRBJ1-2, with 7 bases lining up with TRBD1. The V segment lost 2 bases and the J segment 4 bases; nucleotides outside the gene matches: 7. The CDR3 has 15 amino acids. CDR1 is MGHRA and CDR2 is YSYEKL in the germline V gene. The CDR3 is CASSQSGGDFYGYTF. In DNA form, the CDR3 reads TGCGCCAGCAGCCAATCAGGGGGAGACTTCTATGGCTACACCTTC.

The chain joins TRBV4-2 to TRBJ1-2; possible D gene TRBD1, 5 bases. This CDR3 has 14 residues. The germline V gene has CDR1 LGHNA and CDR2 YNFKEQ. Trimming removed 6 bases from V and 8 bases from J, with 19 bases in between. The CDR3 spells CASSEDNSPRGYTF. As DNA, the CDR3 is TGTGCCAGCAGTGAGGACAACTCCCCGCGCGGCTACACCTTC.

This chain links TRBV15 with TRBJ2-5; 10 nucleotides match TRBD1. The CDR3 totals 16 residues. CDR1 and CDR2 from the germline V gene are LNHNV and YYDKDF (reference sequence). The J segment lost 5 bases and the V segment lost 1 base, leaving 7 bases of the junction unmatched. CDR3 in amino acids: CATSRVGDRGTETQYF. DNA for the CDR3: TGTGCCACCAGCAGAGTTGGGGACAGGGGAACGGAGACCCAGTACTTC.

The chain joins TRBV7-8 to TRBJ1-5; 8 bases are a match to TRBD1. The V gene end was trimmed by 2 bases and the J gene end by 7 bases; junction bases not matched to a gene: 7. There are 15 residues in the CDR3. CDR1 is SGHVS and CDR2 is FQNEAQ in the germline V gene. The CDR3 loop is CASSLLDRVEQPQHF. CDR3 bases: TGTGCCAGCAGCTTACTGGACAGGGTGGAACAGCCCCAGCATTTT.

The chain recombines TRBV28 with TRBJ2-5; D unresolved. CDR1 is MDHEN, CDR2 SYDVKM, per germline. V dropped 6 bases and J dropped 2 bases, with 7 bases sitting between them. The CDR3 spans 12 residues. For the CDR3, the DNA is TGTGCCAGCAGCCCCTATCAAGAGACCCAGTACTTC. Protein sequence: CASSPYQETQYF.

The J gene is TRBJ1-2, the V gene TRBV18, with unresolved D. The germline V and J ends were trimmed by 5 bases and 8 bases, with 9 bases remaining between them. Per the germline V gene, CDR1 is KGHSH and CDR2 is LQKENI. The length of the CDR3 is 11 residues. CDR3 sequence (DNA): TGTGCCAGCTCAAAGATCGACGGCTACACCTTC. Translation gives CASSKIDGYTF.

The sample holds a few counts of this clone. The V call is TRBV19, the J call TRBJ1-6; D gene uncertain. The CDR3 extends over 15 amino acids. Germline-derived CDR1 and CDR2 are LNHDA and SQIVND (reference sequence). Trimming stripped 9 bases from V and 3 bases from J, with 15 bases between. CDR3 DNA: TGTGCCAGCGAATCCGCAGGAGACTATAATTCACCCCTCCACTTT. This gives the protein CASESAGDYNSPLHF.

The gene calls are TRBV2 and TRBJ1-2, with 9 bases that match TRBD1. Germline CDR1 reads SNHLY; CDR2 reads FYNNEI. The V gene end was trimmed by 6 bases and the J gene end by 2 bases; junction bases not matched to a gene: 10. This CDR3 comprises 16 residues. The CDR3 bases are TGTGCCAGCAGCAATGACAGGGGGGGGATCAACTATGGCTACACCTTC. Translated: CASSNDRGGINYGYTF.

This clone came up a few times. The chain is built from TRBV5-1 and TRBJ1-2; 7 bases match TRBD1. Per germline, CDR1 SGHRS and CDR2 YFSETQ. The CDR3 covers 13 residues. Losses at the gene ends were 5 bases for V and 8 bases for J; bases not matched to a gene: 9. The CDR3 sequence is CASREQGRWGYTF. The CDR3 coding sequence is TGCGCCAGCAGAGAACAGGGGCGTTGGGGCTACACCTTC.

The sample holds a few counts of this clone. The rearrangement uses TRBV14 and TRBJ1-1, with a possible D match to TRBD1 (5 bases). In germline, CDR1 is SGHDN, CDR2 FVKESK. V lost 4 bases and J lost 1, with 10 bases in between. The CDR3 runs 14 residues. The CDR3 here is CASSPTAKNTEAFF. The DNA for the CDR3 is TGTGCCAGCAGCCCGACAGCTAAGAACACTGAAGCTTTCTTT. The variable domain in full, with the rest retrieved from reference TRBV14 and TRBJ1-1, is EAGVTQFPSHSVIEKGQTVTLRCDPISGHDNLYWYRRVMGKEIKFLLHFVKESKQDESGMPNNRFLAERTGGTYSTLKVQPAELEDSGVYFCASSPTAKNTEAFFGQGTRLTVV.

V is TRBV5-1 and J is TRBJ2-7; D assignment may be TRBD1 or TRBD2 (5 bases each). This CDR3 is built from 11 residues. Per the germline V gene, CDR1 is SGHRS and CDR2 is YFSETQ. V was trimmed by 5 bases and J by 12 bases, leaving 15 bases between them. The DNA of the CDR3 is TGCGCCAGCAGTCAGGGACCCCACCTGTACTTC. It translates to CASSQGPHLYF. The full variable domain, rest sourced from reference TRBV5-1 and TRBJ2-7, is KAGVTQTPRYLIKTRGQQVTLSCSPISGHRSVSWYQQTPGQGLQFLFEYFSETQRNKGNFPGRFSGRQFSNSRSEMNVSTLELGDSALYLCASSQGPHLYFGPGTRLTVT.

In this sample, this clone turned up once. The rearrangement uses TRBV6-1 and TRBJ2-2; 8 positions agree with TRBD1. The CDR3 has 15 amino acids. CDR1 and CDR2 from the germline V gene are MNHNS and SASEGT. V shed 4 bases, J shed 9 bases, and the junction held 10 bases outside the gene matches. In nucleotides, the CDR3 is TGTGCCAGCAGTGCCTTGGGACAGGCAGCCAGGGAGCTGTTTTTT. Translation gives CASSALGQAARELFF.

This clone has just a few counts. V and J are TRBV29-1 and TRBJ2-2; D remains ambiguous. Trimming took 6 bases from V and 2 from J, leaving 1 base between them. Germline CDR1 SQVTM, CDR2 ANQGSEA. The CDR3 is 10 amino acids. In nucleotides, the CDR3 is TGCAGCGTAAACACCGGGGAGCTGTTTTTT. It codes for CSVNTGELFF.

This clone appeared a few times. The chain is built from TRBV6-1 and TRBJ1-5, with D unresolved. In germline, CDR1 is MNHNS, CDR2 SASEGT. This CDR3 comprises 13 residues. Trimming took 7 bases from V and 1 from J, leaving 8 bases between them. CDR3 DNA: TGTGCCAGCACCGAAACAAGCAATCAGCCCCAGCATTTT. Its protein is CASTETSNQPQHF.

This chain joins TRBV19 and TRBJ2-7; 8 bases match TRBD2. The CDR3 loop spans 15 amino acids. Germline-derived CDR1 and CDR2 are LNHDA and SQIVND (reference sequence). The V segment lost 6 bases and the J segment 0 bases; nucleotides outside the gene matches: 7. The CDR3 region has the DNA TGTGCCAGTAGCCGAGCGGGAGTCTTCTCCTACGAGCAGTACTTC. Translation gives CASSRAGVFSYEQYF.